These T cell receptor beta chains were read from a single sample in a study of beta chain features in type 1 diabetes. Profiled with immunoSEQ multiplex PCR; TCRdb holds only in-frame clones, not every one. The sample holds tens of thousands of clones; about 50% are singletons and the top ten take around 0.25%. The specimen sequenced was stem cell memory CD4+ T cells from blood. These receptors all come from a young woman in good health. Each CDR3 is given with its conserved first and last residue. The D gene is left open where the match is weak. Where a row states a size, it is once, few, many or the class of an expanded clone; other rows omit it.

j_call cdr3_length d_call clone_size v_call cdr3_nt cdr3_aa
TRBJ2-7 13 TRBD1 - TRBV6-1 TGTGCCAGCAGAGACAGGGGGGGTCGCGAGCAGTACTTC CASRDRGGREQYF
TRBJ1-1 14 - - TRBV25-1 TGTGCCAGCAGTGATTTATCCGGGTACACTGAAGCTTTCTTT CASSDLSGYTEAFF
TRBJ2-2 16 - few TRBV29-1 TGCAGCGTTGACCGGGACGGGAGAGGGAACACCGGGGAGCTGTTTTTT CSVDRDGRGNTGELFF
TRBJ2-1 17 TRBD2 few TRBV29-1 TGCAGCGTTGGGGGCAGCGGGAGGGCCGACTCCTACAATGAGCAGTTCTTC CSVGGSGRADSYNEQFF
TRBJ2-1 15 TRBD1 few TRBV27 TGTGCCAGCAGAGGGACCGGGACAGGGTTCGATGAGCAGTTCTTC CASRGTGTGFDEQFF
TRBJ2-3 21 TRBD1 - TRBV30 TGTGCCTGGAGTGTACAAACGTATCAGACCCGGGACAGGGAGAAATCAGATACGCAGTATTTT CAWSVQTYQTRDREKSDTQYF
TRBJ1-2 11 - - TRBV20-1 TGCAGTGCCGTCGTCAACTATGGCTACACCTTC CSAVVNYGYTF
TRBJ2-3 16 TRBD1 few TRBV18 TGTGCCAGCTCACTACAGGACAGGGGTACCACAGATACGCAGTATTTT CASSLQDRGTTDTQYF
TRBJ2-5 14 TRBD2 once TRBV30 TGTGCCTGGAGAAGGACTAGCGGCCAAGAGACCCAGTACTTC CAWRRTSGQETQYF
TRBJ2-1 12 TRBD2 few TRBV30 TGCCTAGCGGCCAGCTCCTACAATGAGCAGTTCTTC CLAASSYNEQFF
TRBJ2-1 13 TRBD2 - TRBV9 TGTGCCAGCAACCCTAGCGGACGAGTTGAGCAGTTCTTC CASNPSGRVEQFF
TRBJ2-5 18 - - TRBV7-9 TGTGCCAGCAGCTTAGAGGATGGGGCTCTAGCGCTTCAAGAGACCCAGTACTTC CASSLEDGALALQETQYF
TRBJ1-5 13 - few TRBV30 TGTGCCTGGAGTGTACGAGAAAATCAGCCCCAGCATTTT CAWSVRENQPQHF
TRBJ2-7 16 TRBD1 - TRBV29-1 TGCAGCGTTGAAGGTACGGACAGGGGGCGTCTCTACGAGCAGTACTTC CSVEGTDRGRLYEQYF
TRBJ2-2 15 TRBD2 once TRBV18 TGTGCCAGCTCACAGCGGGAGGCGGGTACCGGGGAGCTGTTTTTT CASSQREAGTGELFF
TRBJ1-1 15 - few TRBV18 TGTGCCAGCTCACCAATGACAAGGGGAGGGACTGAAGCTTTCTTT CASSPMTRGGTEAFF
TRBJ2-4 16 - - TRBV6-5 TGTGCCAGCAGTTCATCAGGGTTCCTAGCCAAAAACATTCAGTACTTC CASSSSGFLAKNIQYF
TRBJ2-5 16 TRBD2 - TRBV7-6 TGTGCCAGCATACCAACAGGGACTAGCGGGACAGAGACCCAGTACTTC CASIPTGTSGTETQYF
TRBJ1-3 11 - - TRBV20-1 TGCAGTGCTCGGACGTCAGGGAACATATATTTT CSARTSGNIYF
TRBJ2-5 17 TRBD2 - TRBV7-2 TGTGCCAGCAGCCTATCACCTACTAGCGGGGGGCAAGAGACCCAGTACTTC CASSLSPTSGGQETQYF
TRBJ2-2 14 - - TRBV19 TGTGCCAGTAGTTCCAGGCAATTCACCGGGGAGCTGTTTTTT CASSSRQFTGELFF
TRBJ1-5 14 TRBD1 few TRBV7-2 TGTGCCAGCAGCTTAGCGACAGGGACCCAGCCCCAGCATTTT CASSLATGTQPQHF
TRBJ2-3 18 TRBD2 - TRBV7-2 TGTGCCAGCAGCTTATCAGGGCGGCTAGCGGGATTCACAGATACGCAGTATTTT CASSLSGRLAGFTDTQYF
TRBJ2-5 12 - few TRBV19 TGTGCCAGTAGCTCCCCTAGGGAGACCCAGTACTTC CASSSPRETQYF
TRBJ2-3 17 TRBD2 few TRBV10-3 TGTGCCATCAGTGAGCCTGGACTAGCGGGGAGCACAGATACGCAGTATTTT CAISEPGLAGSTDTQYF
TRBJ2-7 12 TRBD1 - TRBV29-1 TGCAGCGCCTGGGACAGGGTCTACGAGCAGTACTTC CSAWDRVYEQYF
TRBJ1-5 13 - - TRBV28 TGTGCCTACAGCAGGCAGGTTGATCAGCCCCAGCATTTT CAYSRQVDQPQHF